This T cell receptor beta chain derives from a study of cytomegalovirus exposure and HLA in healthy donors. The germline V gene has CDR1 SGDLS and CDR2 YYNGEE. This CDR3 comprises 15 residues. Trimming cost V 0 bases and J 0 bases; bases outside gene matches: 2. This clone has just one count. The antigen is not known. The PCR contained 60 Vbeta and 13 Jbeta primers. How the authors handled the data: Some 11 million of the 75 million to 95 million unique TCR beta chains counted in a later analysis were shared. Here immunoSEQ multiplex PCR was the method, and the copy in TCRdb shows in-frame clones only, minus some. V, J and clone size are those of that table, while D and trimming were read from the DNA. The data hold about 220,000 clones, with over 80% observed a single time. Overall study findings and caveats: Later analysis indicated greater clonal expansion among HLA-associated TCR beta chains than among equally common other chains. The presence/absence work took it that sequencing depth was about the same across donors. Common viral pathogens seemed to be connected with several of the most significant clusters, according to a later analysis.

The receptor was isolated from a boy between 2 and 15 years old in good health and CMV-seronegative. Sequencing was carried out using PBMCs. The V gene is TRBV9, the J gene TRBJ1-2, with 7 positions matching TRBD1. The CDR3 protein is CASSVGQGANYGYTF. CDR3 in DNA: TGTGCCAGCAGCGTAGGACAGGGCGCTAACTATGGCTACACCTTC. Full variable domain (missing parts from reference TRBV9 and TRBJ1-2): DSGVTQTPKHLITATGQRVTLRCSPRSGDLSVYWYQQSLDQGLQFLIQYYNGEERAKGNILERFSAQQFPDLHSELNLSSLELGDSALYFCASSVGQGANYGYTFGSGTRLTVV.